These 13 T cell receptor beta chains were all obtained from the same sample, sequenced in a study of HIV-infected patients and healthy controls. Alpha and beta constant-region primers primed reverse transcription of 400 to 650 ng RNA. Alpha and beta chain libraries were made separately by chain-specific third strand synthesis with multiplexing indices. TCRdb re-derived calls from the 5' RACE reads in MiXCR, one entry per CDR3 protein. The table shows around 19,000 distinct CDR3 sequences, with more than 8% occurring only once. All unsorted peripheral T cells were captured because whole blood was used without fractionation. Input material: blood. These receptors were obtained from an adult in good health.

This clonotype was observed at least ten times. The CDR3 protein is CASSQETGVHEQFF. The CDR3 nucleotides read TGCGCCAGCAGCCAAGAAACGGGGGTCCATGAGCAGTTCTTC. The chain is built from TRBV4-3 and TRBJ2-1; D is possibly TRBD2 (6 bases). The germline V gene encodes CDR1 LGHNA and CDR2 YSLEER. V lost 0 bases to trimming and J lost 8 bases, with 11 bases between them. The length of the CDR3 is 14 residues.

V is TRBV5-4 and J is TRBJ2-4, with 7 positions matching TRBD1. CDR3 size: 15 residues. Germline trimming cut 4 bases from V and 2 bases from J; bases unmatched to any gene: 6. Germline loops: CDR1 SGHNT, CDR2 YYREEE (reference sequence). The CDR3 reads CASSGLTGSKNIQYF. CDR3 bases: TGTGCCAGCAGCGGACTGACAGGGTCCAAAAACATTCAGTACTTC. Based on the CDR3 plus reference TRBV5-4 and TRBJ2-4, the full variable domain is ETGVTQSPTHLIKTRGQQVTLRCSSQSGHNTVSWYQQALGQGPQFIFQYYREEENGRGNFPPRFSGLQFPNYSSELNVNALELDDSALYLCASSGLTGSKNIQYFGAGTRLSVL.

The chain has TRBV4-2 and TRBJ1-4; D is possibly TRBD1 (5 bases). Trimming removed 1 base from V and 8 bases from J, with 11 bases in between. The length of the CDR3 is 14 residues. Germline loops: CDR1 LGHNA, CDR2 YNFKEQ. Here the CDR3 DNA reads TGTGCCAGCAGCCAAGGTCAGGGCGAAGAAAAACTGTTTTTT. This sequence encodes CASSQGQGEEKLFF.

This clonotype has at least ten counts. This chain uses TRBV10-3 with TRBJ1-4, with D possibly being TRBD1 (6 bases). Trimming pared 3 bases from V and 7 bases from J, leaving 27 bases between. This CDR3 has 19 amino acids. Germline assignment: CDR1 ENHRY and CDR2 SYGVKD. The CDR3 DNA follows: TGTGCCATCAGTGACTCCGCGGGGGGGCTCGAGCCATTCGGTGAAAAACTGTTTTTT. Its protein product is CAISDSAGGLEPFGEKLFF.

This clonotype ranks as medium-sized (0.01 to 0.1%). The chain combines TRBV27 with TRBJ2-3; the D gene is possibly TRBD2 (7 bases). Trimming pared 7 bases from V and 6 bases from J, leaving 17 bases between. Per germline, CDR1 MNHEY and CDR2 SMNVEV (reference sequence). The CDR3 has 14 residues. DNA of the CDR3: TGTGCCAGCATCCAGGCGGGGGCCCCCGATACGCAGTATTTT. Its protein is CASIQAGAPDTQYF.

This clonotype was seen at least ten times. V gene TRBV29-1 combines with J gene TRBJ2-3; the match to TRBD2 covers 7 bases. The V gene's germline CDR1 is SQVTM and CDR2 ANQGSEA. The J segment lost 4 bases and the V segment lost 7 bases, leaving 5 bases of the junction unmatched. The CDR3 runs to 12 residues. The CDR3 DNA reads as TGCAGCGGACTAGCCCCTCCAGATACGCAGTATTTT. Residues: CSGLAPPDTQYF.

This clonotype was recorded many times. The DNA of the CDR3 is TGTGCCAGCAGTTTGGCGGGGGAATACCAAGAGACCCAGTACTTC. Translating it yields CASSLAGEYQETQYF. V and J are TRBV6-6 and TRBJ2-5; the match to TRBD2 covers 7 bases. Looked up from germline, CDR1 is MNHNY and CDR2 is SVGAGI (reference sequence). The CDR3 runs 15 residues. Germline trimming cut 4 bases from V and 0 bases from J; bases unmatched to any gene: 5.

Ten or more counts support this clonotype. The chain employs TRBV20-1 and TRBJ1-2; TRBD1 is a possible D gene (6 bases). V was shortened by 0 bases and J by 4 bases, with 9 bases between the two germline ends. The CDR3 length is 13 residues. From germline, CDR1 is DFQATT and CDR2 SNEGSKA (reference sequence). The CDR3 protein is CSARDGGGYGYTF. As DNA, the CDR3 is TGCAGTGCTAGAGATGGAGGGGGCTATGGCTACACCTTC.

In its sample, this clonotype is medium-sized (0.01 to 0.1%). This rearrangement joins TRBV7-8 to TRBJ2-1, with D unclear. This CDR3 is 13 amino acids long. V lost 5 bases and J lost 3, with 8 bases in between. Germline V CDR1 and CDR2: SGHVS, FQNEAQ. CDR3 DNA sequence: TGTGCCAGCAGCGCGCCGGTCTACAATGAGCAGTTCTTC. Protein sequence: CASSAPVYNEQFF.

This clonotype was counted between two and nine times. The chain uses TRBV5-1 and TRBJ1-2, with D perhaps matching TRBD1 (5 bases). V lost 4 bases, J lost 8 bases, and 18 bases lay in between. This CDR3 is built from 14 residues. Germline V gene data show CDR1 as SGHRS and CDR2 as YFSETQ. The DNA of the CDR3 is TGCGCCAGCAGCCCCTTGGGGGGACGGCGCGGCTACACCTTC. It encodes CASSPLGGRRGYTF. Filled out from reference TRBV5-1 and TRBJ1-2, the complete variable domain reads KAGVTQTPRYLIKTRGQQVTLSCSPISGHRSVSWYQQTPGQGLQFLFEYFSETQRNKGNFPGRFSGRQFSNSRSEMNVSTLELGDSALYLCASSPLGGRRGYTFGSGTRLTVV.

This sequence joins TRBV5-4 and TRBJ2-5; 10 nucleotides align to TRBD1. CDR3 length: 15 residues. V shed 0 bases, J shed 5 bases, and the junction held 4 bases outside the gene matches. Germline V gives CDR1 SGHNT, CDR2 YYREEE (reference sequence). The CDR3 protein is CASSLGGQGLETQYF. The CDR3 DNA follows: TGTGCCAGCAGCTTGGGGGGACAGGGGTTGGAGACCCAGTACTTC.

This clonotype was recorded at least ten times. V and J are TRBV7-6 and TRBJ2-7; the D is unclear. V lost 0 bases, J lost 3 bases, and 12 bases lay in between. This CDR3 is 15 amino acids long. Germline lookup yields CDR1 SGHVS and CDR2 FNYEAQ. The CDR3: CASSLASDRYYEQYF. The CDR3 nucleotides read TGTGCCAGCAGCTTAGCGTCCGATAGGTACTACGAGCAGTACTTC.

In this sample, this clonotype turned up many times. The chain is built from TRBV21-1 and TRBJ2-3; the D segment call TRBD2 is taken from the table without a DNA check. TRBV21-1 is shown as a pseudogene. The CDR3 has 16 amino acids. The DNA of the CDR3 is TGTGCCAGCAGCAATGGAGGACTAGCGGGAGGGGATACGCAGTATTTT. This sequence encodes CASSNGGLAGGDTQYF.